This TCR beta chain was documented in a study of beta chain features in type 1 diabetes. General study findings and limits: Among all four CD4+ subsets, Type 1 diabetes patients had TCRB CDR3s that were moderately but significantly shorter.

This clone was seen more than once but under ten times. What it binds is unknown. Losses at the gene ends were 5 bases for V and 6 bases for J; bases not matched to a gene: 10. Germline CDR1 and CDR2: MNHEY and SVGAGI. This CDR3 contains 15 residues. The isolated RNA, all of it, was reverse transcribed, so expressed TCRB transcripts were what got sequenced. TCRdb keeps only in-frame clones here, not all; method: immunoSEQ multiplex PCR. The sample holds approximately 270,000 clones, roughly an eighth seen once. J is TRBJ2-7 and V is TRBV6-5; 10 positions agree with TRBD2. The source of this sequence is a man aged 30 to 45 with type 1 diabetes. Input material: naive CD4+ T cells from blood. CDR3 loop: CASSPSIAGGGEQYF. Here the CDR3 DNA reads TGTGCCAGCAGTCCGTCCATAGCGGGAGGTGGCGAGCAGTACTTC.